The entry below describes one T cell receptor (beta chain). Antigen unknown. The CDR3 loop spans 12 amino acids. V was clipped by 3 bases and J by 5 bases, with 9 bases between them. In germline, CDR1 is SGDLS, CDR2 YYNGEE. Generated by immunoSEQ multiplex PCR, the TCRdb table keeps only in-frame clones and is missing some. The table includes tens of thousands of clones, approximately 88% detected once. The sample is drawn from a study of T cell responses to AZD1222 COVID-19 vaccine. Study observations and caveats: Repertoire sampling happened only post peak T cell response. Regions 160-218 and 743-854 dominated among vaccine-associated CD4 TCRs spanning spike.

The specimen comprised peripheral blood, sampled on day 0 of AZD1222 vaccination. The chain uses TRBV9 and TRBJ2-7; TRBD2 might be the D (6 bases). The sequence came from an adult in good health. CDR3 region: CASSAGANEQYF. CDR3 DNA sequence: TGTGCCAGCAGCGCGGGAGCGAACGAGCAGTACTTC.